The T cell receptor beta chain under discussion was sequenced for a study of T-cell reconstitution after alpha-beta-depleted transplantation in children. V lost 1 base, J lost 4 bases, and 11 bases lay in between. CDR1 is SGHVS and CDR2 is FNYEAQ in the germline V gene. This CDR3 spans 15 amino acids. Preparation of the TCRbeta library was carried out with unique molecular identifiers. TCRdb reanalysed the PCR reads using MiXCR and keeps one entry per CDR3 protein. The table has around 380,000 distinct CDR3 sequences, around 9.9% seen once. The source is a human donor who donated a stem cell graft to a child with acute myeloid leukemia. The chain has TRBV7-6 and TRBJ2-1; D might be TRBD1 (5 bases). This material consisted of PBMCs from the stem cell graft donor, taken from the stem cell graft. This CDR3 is CASSLGAGPYNEQFF. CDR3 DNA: TGTGCCAGCAGCTTAGGGGCAGGGCCATACAATGAGCAGTTCTTC.